This entry lists 9 T cell receptor beta chains sequenced from one sample in a study of early T cells in non-severe SARS-CoV-2 infection. One entry per CDR3 protein results from TCRdb running MiXCR on the 5' RACE reads. The repertoire holds tens of thousands of distinct CDR3 sequences, with 10% to 13% as singletons. The sample consisted of whole blood. The receptor source for this set is an adult who was a healthcare worker with PCR-confirmed SARS-CoV-2 infection or an uninfected control (not recorded which).

The chain couples TRBV7-9 to TRBJ2-6; no firm D call. CDR3 length: 15 amino acids. V lost 3 bases and J lost 4, with 10 bases in between. Looked up from germline, CDR1 is SEHNR and CDR2 is FQNEAQ (reference sequence). CDR3 DNA: TGTGCCAGCAGCTTGTTGGGGATAGGGGCCAACGTCCTGACTTTC. Protein sequence: CASSLLGIGANVLTF.

This clonotype has more than one count but fewer than ten. V is TRBV5-6 and J is TRBJ1-2, with D tentatively TRBD1 (5 bases). The V and J ends lost 2 bases and 2 bases respectively, with 13 bases between them. Germline CDR1 reads SGHDT; CDR2 reads YYEEEE. CDR3 length: 15 amino acids. CDR3: CASSFEGHWNYGYTF. The DNA of the CDR3 is TGTGCCAGCAGCTTTGAAGGACACTGGAACTATGGCTACACCTTC.

The chain has TRBV27 and TRBJ2-7, with 11 bases aligning to TRBD1. With V trimmed by 6 bases and J by 5 bases, 3 bases remained unmatched. Germline V gene lookup returns CDR1 MNHEY and CDR2 SMNVEV (reference sequence). The length of the CDR3 is 13 residues. The chain's CDR3 is CASSGQGAHEQYF. Here the CDR3 DNA reads TGTGCCAGCAGCGGACAGGGGGCCCACGAGCAGTACTTC.

V usage is TRBV28 and J usage is TRBJ2-7; D uncertain. The CDR3 is made up of 15 amino acids. Germline V gene sequence: CDR1 MDHEN, CDR2 SYDVKM. Trimming stripped 3 bases from V and 7 bases from J, with 19 bases between. This CDR3 is CASSFVGIQSEEQYF. The CDR3 DNA reads as TGTGCCAGCAGTTTCGTAGGCATCCAAAGTGAGGAGCAGTACTTC.

The sample holds a few counts of this clonotype. Given a much more abundant clone one base away, this may be a read error. This chain joins TRBV11-2 and TRBJ2-7, with TRBD1 identical over 7 bases. CDR1 is SGHAT, CDR2 FQNNGV, per germline. The length of the CDR3 is 14 residues. Trimming took 3 bases from V and 2 from J; bases not matched to a gene: 4. The CDR3 here is CASSFETGPYEQYF. The CDR3 DNA reads TGTGCCAGCAGCTTCGAGACAGGGCCCTACGAGCAGTACTTC.

The chain employs TRBV7-8 and TRBJ1-1, with 8 bases matching TRBD1. J gave up 9 bases and V 1 base, and 4 bases lay outside the gene matches. CDR1 SGHVS and CDR2 FQNEAQ come from the germline V gene. The CDR3 consists of 13 residues. CDR3 coding DNA: TGTGCCAGCAGCTTAGTATGGGACAGGAAAGCTTTCTTT. Translating it yields CASSLVWDRKAFF.

In its sample, this clonotype was seen many times. DNA for the CDR3: TGTGCCAGCAGGCCGGGGGACAGGGACACAGATACGCAGTATTTT. As protein: CASRPGDRDTDTQYF. The V gene is TRBV6-2 or TRBV6-3, the J gene TRBJ2-3; TRBD1 matches 9 bases. Germline lookup yields CDR1 MNHEY and CDR2 SVGEGT. With 6 bases clipped from V and 2 bases from J, the junction kept 6 bases outside the gene matches. CDR3 size: 15 residues.

This clonotype occurred many times. The genes are TRBV6-6 and TRBJ2-3; TRBD2 agrees at 9 bases. Germline lookup yields CDR1 MNHNY and CDR2 SVGAGI (reference sequence). Losses at the gene ends were 5 bases for V and 2 bases for J; bases not matched to a gene: 8. This CDR3 contains 16 residues. This chain's CDR3 is CASSLISGGNTDTQYF. The CDR3 DNA reads as TGTGCCAGCAGTCTTATAAGCGGGGGGAACACAGATACGCAGTATTTT.

This clonotype was detected many times. The chain joins TRBV20-1 to TRBJ2-3; the D is unclear. Germline V gene data show CDR1 as DFQATT and CDR2 as SNEGSKA (reference sequence). V was trimmed by 3 bases and J by 7 bases, leaving 23 bases between them. The CDR3 sequence is 16 residues long. In DNA, the CDR3 is TGCAGTGCTAGCCCACCGGGTGTCGGGTCCTCGCATACGCAGTATTTT. Its translation is CSASPPGVGSSHTQYF.